A single sample gave rise to the 10 T cell receptor beta chains below, sequenced in a study of spatial heterogeneity in lung cancer. General study results and limits: It was found that expanded intratumoral alpha and beta TCR counts tracked tumor mutation counts.

TCRdb redid the calling of the 5' RACE reads with MiXCR, one entry per CDR3 protein. The profile shows about 11,000 distinct CDR3 sequences, roughly 5% of them singletons. Antigen specificity for these receptors is unknown. Time point given: sample taken at primary tumor resection. The sample here was lung tumor tissue, taken at surgery. Receptors originate from a male donor with early-stage non-small cell lung cancer.

This clonotype appeared many times. This beta chain is an off-target read within a library intended for alpha chains, so its frequency means little. This chain uses TRBV14 with TRBJ2-3, with D unclear. The V gene lost 1 base and the J gene lost 7 bases, with 9 bases spanning the gap. The germline V gene encodes CDR1 SGHDN and CDR2 FVKESK. The CDR3 consists of 13 residues. In DNA, the CDR3 is TGTGCCAGCAGCCAAGGGCCCCGTAATACGCAGTATTTT. This encodes CASSQGPRNTQYF.

By share, this clonotype ranks as medium-sized. Since the library was made to target alpha chains, this beta chain is a stray read and its abundance is not meaningful. The chain has TRBV6-5 and TRBJ1-2; D not certain. This CDR3 comprises 12 residues. From germline, CDR1 is MNHEY and CDR2 SVGAGI. V lost 6 bases and J lost 3, with 8 bases in between. CDR3: CASSPGDYGYTF. CDR3 sequence (DNA): TGTGCCAGCAGCCCCGGTGACTATGGCTACACCTTC.

Ten or more counts support this clonotype. This beta chain is a stray sequence in a library constructed for alpha chains; its clone size is not meaningful. This sequence joins TRBV6-6 and TRBJ1-5; 9 positions match TRBD1. After removal of 9 bases from V and 4 bases from J, the junction contained 4 bases not matched to a gene. Germline CDR1 MNHNY, CDR2 SVGAGI (reference sequence). The CDR3 covers 13 residues. The CDR3 DNA reads as TGTGCCAGTTTAGGGACAGGGAATCAGCCCCAGCATTTT. As protein: CASLGTGNQPQHF.

As regards this clonotype: This beta chain appears as a stray read in a library generated for alpha chains; its size is not informative. V usage is TRBV7-2 and J usage is TRBJ1-1, with D hard to call. The CDR3 totals 13 residues. Germline V CDR1 and CDR2: SGHTA, FQGNSA. The V end was cut by 5 bases, the J end by 0 bases, with 7 bases between. CDR3 DNA sequence: TGTGCCAGCAGCCCCTACTTGAACACTGAAGCTTTCTTT. Translation gives CASSPYLNTEAFF.

Remarks on this clonotype: The library was built for alpha chains, so this beta chain is an off-target read and its size means little. The rearrangement joins TRBV28 to TRBJ2-5, with 12 bases that match TRBD2. This CDR3 has 19 amino acids. Per the germline V gene, CDR1 is MDHEN and CDR2 is SYDVKM. Losses at the gene ends were 6 bases for V and 1 base for J; bases not matched to a gene: 15. The CDR3 is CASSPPPGTSGLLQETQYF. CDR3 DNA: TGTGCCAGCAGCCCACCCCCCGGGACTAGCGGGCTACTCCAAGAGACCCAGTACTTC.

Many counts were recorded for this clonotype. The size of this beta chain means little, since it is a stray read in a library made for alpha chains. This CDR3 is CSATGQGKANVLTF. As DNA, the CDR3 is TGCAGTGCTACAGGACAGGGGAAGGCCAACGTCCTGACTTTC. The genes are TRBV20-1 and TRBJ2-6; 9 positions agree with TRBD1. The V gene end was trimmed by 4 bases and the J gene end by 6 bases; junction bases not matched to a gene: 4. Germline CDR1 reads DFQATT; CDR2 reads SNEGSKA (reference sequence). The CDR3 loop spans 14 amino acids.

This clonotype came up many times. This beta chain is an unintended read in a library built for alpha chains; its size means little. This chain joins TRBV6-1 and TRBJ2-7, with D hard to call. This CDR3 comprises 15 residues. Trimming pared 4 bases from V and 0 bases from J, leaving 13 bases between. In germline, CDR1 is MNHNS, CDR2 SASEGT. The CDR3 loop is CASSGPQTFSYEQYF. The CDR3 region has the DNA TGTGCCAGCAGTGGCCCCCAAACGTTCTCCTACGAGCAGTACTTC.

This clonotype showed up many times. This beta chain is a stray read from a library made for alpha chains; its abundance is not meaningful. The chain joins TRBV20-1 to TRBJ2-3; the match to TRBD1 covers 7 bases. The CDR3 spans 14 residues. Germline-derived CDR1 and CDR2 are DFQATT and SNEGSKA (reference sequence). The V segment lost 5 bases and the J segment 1 base; nucleotides outside the gene matches: 6. DNA of the CDR3: TGCAGTGCTCCCGAAGGACAGGGCACAGATACGCAGTATTTT. Protein product: CSAPEGQGTDTQYF.

This clonotype is judged medium-sized (0.01 to 0.1%). This beta chain is an unintended read in a library built for alpha chains; its size means little. J is TRBJ1-5 and V is TRBV6-2 or TRBV6-3; no firm D call. The germline V gene has CDR1 MNHEY and CDR2 SVGEGT. The CDR3 is made up of 15 amino acids. V lost 5 bases and J lost 2, with 13 bases in between. CDR3 in DNA: TGTGCCAGCAGTCCCAGACGTCTTGGCAATCAGCCCCAGCATTTT. Its protein is CASSPRRLGNQPQHF.

This clonotype was recorded many times. This beta chain appears as a stray read in a library generated for alpha chains; its size is not informative. CDR3 sequence reads: CASSLEAGVSNEQFF. The CDR3 DNA reads as TGCGCCAGCAGCTTGGAAGCGGGAGTGTCGAATGAGCAGTTCTTC. This chain connects TRBV5-1 to TRBJ2-1; 8 bases fit TRBD2. This CDR3 region has 15 residues. The junction had 6 bases not matched to a gene; V was cut back by 0 bases and J by 7 bases. CDR1 and CDR2 from the germline V gene are SGHRS and YFSETQ.